The source of this T cell receptor beta chain is a study of Ad26.COV2.S vaccination and SARS-CoV-2 variants. Across the whole study: Recipients of Ad26.COV2.S got it intramuscularly, once or twice 56 days apart.

The repertoire was sequenced with immunoSEQ multiplex PCR; TCRdb's copy has only in-frame clones and lacks some. The sample lists roughly 510,000 clones, around 85% occurring once. The germline V gene encodes CDR1 KGHSH and CDR2 LQKENI. V lost 3 bases to trimming and J lost 5 bases, with 16 bases between them. This CDR3 is built from 15 residues. Study results and limitations: Recipients of either vaccine or placebo displayed similar breadth of non-spike TCRs.

A word on this clone: Its specificity is not known.

Indicated treatment: around 19 received Ad26.COV2.S at low or high dose, single or two shots; about 5 received placebo; per-sample allocation not given. On day 63 after the first injection, vaccine and placebo recipients gave samples. The sequencing here drew on peripheral blood, taken in a trial of Ad26.COV2.S vaccine versus placebo. This chain joins TRBV18 and TRBJ2-5, with D possibly TRBD1 on 6 matching bases. The origin of this receptor is a person aged 18-60 years who received the Ad26.COV2.S COVID-19 vaccine or a placebo. CDR3 protein: CASSPETRGSETQYF. The CDR3 DNA reads as TGTGCCAGCTCACCCGAAACCAGGGGCTCGGAGACCCAGTACTTC.